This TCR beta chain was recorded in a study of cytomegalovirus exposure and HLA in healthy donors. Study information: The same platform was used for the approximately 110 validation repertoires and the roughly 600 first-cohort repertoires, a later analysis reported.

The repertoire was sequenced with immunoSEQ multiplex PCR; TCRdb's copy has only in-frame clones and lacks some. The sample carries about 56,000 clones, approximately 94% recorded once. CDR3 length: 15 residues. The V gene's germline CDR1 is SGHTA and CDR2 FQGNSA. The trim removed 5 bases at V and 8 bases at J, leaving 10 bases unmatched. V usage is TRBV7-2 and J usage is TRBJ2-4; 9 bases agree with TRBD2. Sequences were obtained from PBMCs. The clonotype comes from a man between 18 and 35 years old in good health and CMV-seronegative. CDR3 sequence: CASSSSGRLGDIQYF. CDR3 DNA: TGTGCCAGCAGCAGTAGCGGGAGACTCGGGGACATTCAGTACTTC.